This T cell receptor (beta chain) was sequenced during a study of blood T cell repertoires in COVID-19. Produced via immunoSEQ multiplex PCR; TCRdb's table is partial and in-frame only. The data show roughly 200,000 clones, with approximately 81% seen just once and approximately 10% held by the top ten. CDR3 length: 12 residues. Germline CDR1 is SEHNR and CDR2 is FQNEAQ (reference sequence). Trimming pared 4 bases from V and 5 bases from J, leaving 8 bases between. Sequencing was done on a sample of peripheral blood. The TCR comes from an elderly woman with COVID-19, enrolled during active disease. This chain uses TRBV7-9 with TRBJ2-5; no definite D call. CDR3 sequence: CASSSPRETQYF. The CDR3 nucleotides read TGTGCCAGCAGCTCGCCCAGGGAGACCCAGTACTTC. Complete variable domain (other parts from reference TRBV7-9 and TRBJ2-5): DTGVSQNPRHKITKRGQNVTFRCDPISEHNRLYWYRQTLGQGPEFLTYFQNEAQLEKSRLLSDRFSAERPKGSFSTLEIQRTEQGDSAMYLCASSSPRETQYFGPGTRLLVL.